The T cell receptor (beta chain) under discussion was sequenced for a study of T cell responses to AZD1222 COVID-19 vaccine. About the research overall: Second doses that came at about 4 or about 12 weeks were put together. Study-wide points: Every sample of the repertoires postdated the peak T cell response.

Trimming cost V 2 bases and J 2 bases, with 12 bases left between them. CDR3 length equals 16 residues. Germline loops: CDR1 MDHEN, CDR2 SYDVKM. Using immunoSEQ multiplex PCR, the repertoire was profiled, and TCRdb retains in-frame clones only, with some absent. The sample contains 180,000 or so clones, around 95% of which appear only once. About this clone itself: The antigen remains undetermined.

The chain combines TRBV28 with TRBJ2-2, with D tentatively TRBD1 (5 bases). This receptor was obtained from an adult in good health. Sequencing was performed on peripheral blood, taken on day 0 of AZD1222 vaccination. CDR3: CASSLRGRANTGELFF. The CDR3 DNA reads as TGTGCCAGCAGTTTAAGGGGCAGGGCAAACACCGGGGAGCTGTTTTTT. Drawing the rest from reference TRBV28 and TRBJ2-2, the complete variable domain is DVKVTQSSRYLVKRTGEKVFLECVQDMDHENMFWYRQDPGLGLRLIYFSYDVKMKEKGDIPEGYSVSREKKERFSLILESASTNQTSMYLCASSLRGRANTGELFFGEGSRLTVL.